One and the same sample provided the 21 T cell receptor beta chains below, sequenced in a study of identical twins. TCRdb re-called the 5' RACE reads with MiXCR, one entry per CDR3 protein. This sample has around 670,000 distinct CDR3 sequences; 5.5% to 6.5% occur once, and the top ten carry roughly 1.6%. Specimen: naive T cells sorted from blood. The receptors come from a man younger than 35 in good health.

Ten or more counts support this clonotype. The chain couples TRBV29-1 to TRBJ1-1; TRBD1 matches at 7 bases. This CDR3 has 14 residues. With V trimmed by 5 bases and J by 3 bases, 9 bases remained unmatched. From germline, CDR1 is SQVTM and CDR2 ANQGSEA. CDR3 sequence (DNA): TGCAGCGTTCAACTCCTCGGGACAGACACTGAAGCTTTCTTT. Its protein product is CSVQLLGTDTEAFF.

The V call is TRBV6-2 or TRBV6-3, the J call TRBJ2-3; perhaps TRBD2 as D (6 bases). Trimming pared 7 bases from V and 3 bases from J, leaving 20 bases between. The CDR3 extends over 16 amino acids. In germline, CDR1 is MNHEY, CDR2 SVGEGT. CDR3 in amino acids: CASNLTRRSVTDTQYF. The CDR3 DNA is TGTGCCAGCAACCTGACTAGGAGGAGTGTGACAGATACGCAGTATTTT.

This clonotype has a count of ten or more. J is TRBJ2-7 and V is TRBV10-3; TRBD1 might be the D (5 bases). Germline CDR1 is ENHRY and CDR2 is SYGVKD. V was trimmed by 7 bases and J by 1 base, leaving 11 bases between them. This CDR3 spans 13 amino acids. The chain's CDR3 is CAIKKDTSYEQYV. In nucleotides, the CDR3 is TGTGCCATCAAAAAGGACACGTCCTACGAGCAGTACGTC.

V gene TRBV15 combines with J gene TRBJ1-5; D might be TRBD1 (6 bases). The CDR3 runs to 12 residues. The germline V and J ends were trimmed by 7 bases and 4 bases, with 8 bases remaining between them. Germline V CDR1 and CDR2: LNHNV, YYDKDF (reference sequence). CDR3 coding DNA: TGTGCCACCAAACAGGGAAATCAGCCCCAGCATTTT. Its translation is CATKQGNQPQHF.

This clonotype was recorded a few times. This rearrangement joins TRBV20-1 to TRBJ2-2; 10 bases agree with TRBD2. Germline V gene data show CDR1 as DFQATT and CDR2 as SNEGSKA (reference sequence). The CDR3 is made up of 15 amino acids. With V trimmed by 1 base and J by 5 bases, 4 bases remained unmatched. CDR3 loop: CSARGSGRRTGELFF. CDR3 in DNA: TGCAGTGCTAGAGGTAGCGGGAGGCGGACCGGGGAGCTGTTTTTT.

The chain combines TRBV5-5 with TRBJ2-5, with TRBD1 as a possible D gene (5 bases). Per the germline V gene, CDR1 is SGHKS and CDR2 is YYEKEE (reference sequence). The CDR3 is made up of 13 amino acids. V lost 4 bases to trimming and J lost 5 bases, with 12 bases between them. CDR3 sequence: CASSRMGLETQYF. CDR3 DNA: TGTGCCAGCAGCCGTATGGGGCTGGAGACCCAGTACTTC.

The sample holds a few counts of this clonotype. This sequence joins TRBV20-1 and TRBJ2-3; 9 bases match TRBD2. The CDR3 is 17 amino acids. Germline V gives CDR1 DFQATT, CDR2 SNEGSKA (reference sequence). With V trimmed by 0 bases and J by 2 bases, 9 bases remained unmatched. In DNA form, the CDR3 reads TGCAGTGCTAGAGATCCGCGGGGGGGACAGCCCACAGATACGCAGTATTTT. This codes for CSARDPRGGQPTDTQYF.

This clonotype came up a few times. For the CDR3, the DNA is TGCGCCAGCAGTGCGGGCCAGAGAGAGACCCAGTACTTC. This translates into CASSAGQRETQYF. V gene TRBV5-1 combines with J gene TRBJ2-5; maybe TRBD2 (5 bases). The CDR3 runs 13 residues. The V gene lost 5 bases and the J gene lost 4 bases, with 12 bases spanning the gap. CDR1 is SGHRS, CDR2 YFSETQ, per germline.

The chain employs TRBV12-3 or TRBV12-4 and TRBJ2-2; no firm D call. Trimming pared 7 bases from V and 7 bases from J, leaving 13 bases between. The CDR3 sequence is 13 residues long. In DNA, the CDR3 is TGTGCCAGCACCCTTAGTGTGGACGGGGAGCTGTTTTTT. Encoded protein: CASTLSVDGELFF.

This clonotype has a count of ten or more. The gene calls are TRBV15 and TRBJ1-2; D is undetermined. Germline V gives CDR1 LNHNV, CDR2 YYDKDF (reference sequence). Trimming left V 4 bases short and J 7 bases short, with 7 bases between. This CDR3 has 11 residues. CDR3 DNA: TGTGCCACCAGCATGGGCCGTGGCTACACCTTC. Residues: CATSMGRGYTF.

This clonotype appeared many times. The chain couples TRBV12-3 or TRBV12-4 to TRBJ2-5; no clear D. Trimming pared 9 bases from V and 2 bases from J, leaving 7 bases between. The CDR3 is made up of 11 amino acids. The CDR3 loop reads CASQGQETQYF. CDR3 nucleotides: TGTGCCAGTCAAGGGCAAGAGACCCAGTACTTC.

This clonotype showed up many times. The rearrangement links TRBV12-3 or TRBV12-4 to TRBJ2-2, with D perhaps TRBD1 (5 bases). This CDR3 is 14 amino acids long. V gave up 7 bases and J gave up 5 bases, with 14 bases separating them. CDR3 loop: CASMVSGMTGELFF. CDR3 nucleotide sequence: TGTGCCAGCATGGTTTCAGGGATGACCGGGGAGCTGTTTTTT.

This clonotype was detected ten times or more. The chain has TRBV29-1 and TRBJ2-2; weak D call: TRBD1 (7 bases). Germline V CDR1 and CDR2: SQVTM, ANQGSEA. The length of the CDR3 is 14 residues. Trimming removed 7 bases from V and 8 bases from J, with 20 bases in between. The CDR3 region has the DNA TGCAGCGCTGAGGCAGGGGGGCTCACTGGGGAGCTGTTTTTT. This gives the protein CSAEAGGLTGELFF.

Only a few counts were recorded for this clonotype. This rearrangement joins TRBV9 to TRBJ2-3; TRBD2 aligns across 7 bases. Germline CDR1 reads SGDLS; CDR2 reads YYNGEE. The CDR3 contains 15 residues. V trimming: 0 bases; J trimming: 3 bases; junction bases outside the gene matches: 4. The CDR3 bases are TGTGCCAGCAGCGTAGAAGGGCGGGAGACAGATACGCAGTATTTT. Protein product: CASSVEGRETDTQYF.

This clonotype was seen a handful of times. This chain uses TRBV9 with TRBJ2-3; 9 positions agree with TRBD2. From germline, CDR1 is SGDLS and CDR2 YYNGEE. CDR3 length: 15 residues. The V gene end was trimmed by 0 bases and the J gene end by 5 bases; junction bases not matched to a gene: 4. CDR3 nucleotide sequence: TGTGCCAGCAGCGTAGGGCTAGCGGGACAAGATACGCAGTATTTT. Its translation: CASSVGLAGQDTQYF.

This clonotype has just a few counts. The CDR3 nucleotides are TGTGCCAGCGGTCAGGGCTACACAGATACGCAGTATTTT. Its protein product is CASGQGYTDTQYF. The rearrangement uses TRBV12-3 or TRBV12-4 and TRBJ2-3; D perhaps matches TRBD1 (5 bases). V gave up 8 bases and J gave up 2 bases, with 11 bases separating them. The length of the CDR3 is 13 residues.

This clonotype was seen ten or more times. The J gene is TRBJ2-1, the V gene TRBV27, with 9 bases matching TRBD1. CDR3 length: 15 amino acids. The J segment lost 2 bases and the V segment lost 7 bases, leaving 6 bases of the junction unmatched. Germline loops: CDR1 MNHEY, CDR2 SMNVEV (reference sequence). The CDR3 DNA reads as TGTGCCAGCACTTTGGGGACAGGGACCTACAATGAGCAGTTCTTC. The encoded protein is CASTLGTGTYNEQFF.

This clonotype was found many times. The chain joins TRBV5-1 to TRBJ2-1; TRBD1 or TRBD2 may be the D gene (5 bases each). With 1 base removed from V and 2 bases from J, the gap between germline ends came to 10 bases. The CDR3 is made up of 15 amino acids. Germline loops: CDR1 SGHRS, CDR2 YFSETQ. The CDR3 DNA reads as TGCGCCAGCAGCTTGTTGGGGGAAGCCTACAATGAGCAGTTCTTC. This encodes CASSLLGEAYNEQFF. Complete variable domain (other parts from reference TRBV5-1 and TRBJ2-1): KAGVTQTPRYLIKTRGQQVTLSCSPISGHRSVSWYQQTPGQGLQFLFEYFSETQRNKGNFPGRFSGRQFSNSRSEMNVSTLELGDSALYLCASSLLGEAYNEQFFGPGTRLTVL.

In this sample, this clonotype turned up many times. The chain carries TRBV7-2 and TRBJ2-3; the D is unclear. The CDR3 has 14 residues. Trimming stripped 1 base from V and 1 base from J, with 6 bases between. Germline lookup yields CDR1 SGHTA and CDR2 FQGNSA. The CDR3 coding sequence is TGTGCCAGCAGCTTAGATCTACGCACAGATACGCAGTATTTT. It encodes CASSLDLRTDTQYF.

This clonotype occurred many times. The CDR3 region is CASKLAAGADTQYF. The CDR3 DNA is TGTGCCAGCAAACTAGCCGCCGGGGCAGATACGCAGTATTTT. The V call is TRBV12-3 or TRBV12-4, the J call TRBJ2-3, with D possibly matching TRBD2 (6 bases). Deletions cut 7 bases from V and 4 bases from J, with 15 bases between. There are 14 residues in the CDR3.

The genes are TRBV6-2 or TRBV6-3 and TRBJ2-3, with D possibly being TRBD2 (5 bases). CDR1 and CDR2 from the germline V gene are MNHEY and SVGEGT. Between the trimmed V and J ends, which lost 2 bases and 8 bases, there was a span of 17 bases. This CDR3 has 15 amino acids. As DNA, the CDR3 is TGTGCCAGCAGTTACGGTTTGGGCAGCGGAGGTACGCAGTATTTT. This translates into CASSYGLGSGGTQYF.